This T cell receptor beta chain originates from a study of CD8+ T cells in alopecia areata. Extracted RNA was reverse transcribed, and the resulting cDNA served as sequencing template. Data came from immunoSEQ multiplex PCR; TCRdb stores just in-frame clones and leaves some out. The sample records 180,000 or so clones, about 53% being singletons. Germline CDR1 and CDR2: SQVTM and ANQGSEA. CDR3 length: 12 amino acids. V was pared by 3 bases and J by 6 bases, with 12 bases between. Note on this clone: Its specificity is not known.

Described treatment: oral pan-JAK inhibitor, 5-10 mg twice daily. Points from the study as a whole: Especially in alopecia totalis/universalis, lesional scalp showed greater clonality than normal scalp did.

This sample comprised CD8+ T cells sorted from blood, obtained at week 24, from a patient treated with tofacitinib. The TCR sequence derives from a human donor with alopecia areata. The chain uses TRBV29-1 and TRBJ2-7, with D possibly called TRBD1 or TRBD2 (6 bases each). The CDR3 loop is CSVELGGTEQYF. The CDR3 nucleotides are TGCAGCGTTGAGTTAGGGGGGACCGAGCAGTACTTC.